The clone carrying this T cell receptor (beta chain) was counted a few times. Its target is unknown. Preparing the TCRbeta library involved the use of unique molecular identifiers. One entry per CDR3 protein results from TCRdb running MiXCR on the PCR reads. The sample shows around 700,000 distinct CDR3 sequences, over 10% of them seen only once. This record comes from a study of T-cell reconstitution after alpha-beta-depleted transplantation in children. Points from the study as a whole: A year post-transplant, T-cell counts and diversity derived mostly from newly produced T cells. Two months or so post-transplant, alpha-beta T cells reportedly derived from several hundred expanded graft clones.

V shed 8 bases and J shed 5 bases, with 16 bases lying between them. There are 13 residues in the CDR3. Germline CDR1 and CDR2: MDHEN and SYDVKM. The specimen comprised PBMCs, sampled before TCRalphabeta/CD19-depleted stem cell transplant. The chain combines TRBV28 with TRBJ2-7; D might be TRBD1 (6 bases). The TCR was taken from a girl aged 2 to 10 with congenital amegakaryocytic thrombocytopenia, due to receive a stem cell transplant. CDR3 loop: CASAHHRDHEQYF. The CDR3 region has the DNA TGTGCCAGCGCCCATCACAGGGATCACGAGCAGTACTTC.